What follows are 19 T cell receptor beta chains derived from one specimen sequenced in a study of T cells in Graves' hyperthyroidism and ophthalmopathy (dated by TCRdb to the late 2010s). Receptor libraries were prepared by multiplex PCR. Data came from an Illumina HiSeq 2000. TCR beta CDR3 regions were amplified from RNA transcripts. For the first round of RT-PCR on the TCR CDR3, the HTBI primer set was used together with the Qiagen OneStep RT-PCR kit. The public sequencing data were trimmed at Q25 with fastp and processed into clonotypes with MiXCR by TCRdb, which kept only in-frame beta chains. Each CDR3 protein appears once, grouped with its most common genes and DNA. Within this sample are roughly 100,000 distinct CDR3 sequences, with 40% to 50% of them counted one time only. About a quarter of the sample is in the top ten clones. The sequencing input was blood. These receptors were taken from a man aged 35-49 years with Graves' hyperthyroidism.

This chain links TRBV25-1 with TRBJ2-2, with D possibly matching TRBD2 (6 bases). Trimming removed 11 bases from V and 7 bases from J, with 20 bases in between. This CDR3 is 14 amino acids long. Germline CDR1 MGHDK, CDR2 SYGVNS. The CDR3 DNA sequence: TGTGCCGGCGCACCGGGACTCCTGAGCGGGGAGCTGTTTTTT. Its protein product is CAGAPGLLSGELFF.

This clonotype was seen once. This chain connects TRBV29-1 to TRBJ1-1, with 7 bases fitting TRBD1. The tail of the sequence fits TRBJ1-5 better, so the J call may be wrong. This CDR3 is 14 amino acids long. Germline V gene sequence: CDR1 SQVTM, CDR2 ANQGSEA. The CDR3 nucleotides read TGCAGCGTCAGGGGGGCCGACCGCAATCAGCCCCAGCATTTT. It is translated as CSVRGADRNQPQHF.

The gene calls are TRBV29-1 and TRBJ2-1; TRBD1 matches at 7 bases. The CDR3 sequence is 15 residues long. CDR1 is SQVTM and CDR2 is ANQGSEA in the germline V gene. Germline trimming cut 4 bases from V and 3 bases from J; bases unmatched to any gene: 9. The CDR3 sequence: CSVGSGDSHYNEQFF. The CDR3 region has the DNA TGCAGCGTTGGGTCCGGGGACAGCCACTACAATGAGCAGTTCTTC.

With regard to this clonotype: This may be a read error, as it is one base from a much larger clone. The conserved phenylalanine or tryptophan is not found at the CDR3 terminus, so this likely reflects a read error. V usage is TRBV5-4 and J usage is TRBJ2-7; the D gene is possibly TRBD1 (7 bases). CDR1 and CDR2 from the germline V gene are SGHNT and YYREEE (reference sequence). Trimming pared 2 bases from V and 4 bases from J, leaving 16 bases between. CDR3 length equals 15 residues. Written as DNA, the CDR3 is TGTGCCAGCAGCTTTAAGGGGGCGGGACGTTACGAGCAGTACTCC. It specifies CASSFKGAGRYEQYS.

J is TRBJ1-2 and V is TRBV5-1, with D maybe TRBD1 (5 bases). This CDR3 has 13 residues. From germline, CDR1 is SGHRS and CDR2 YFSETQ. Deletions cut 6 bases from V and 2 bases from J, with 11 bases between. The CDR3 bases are TGCGCCAGCAAGGGACCAGAGAACTATGGCTACACCTTC. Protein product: CASKGPENYGYTF.

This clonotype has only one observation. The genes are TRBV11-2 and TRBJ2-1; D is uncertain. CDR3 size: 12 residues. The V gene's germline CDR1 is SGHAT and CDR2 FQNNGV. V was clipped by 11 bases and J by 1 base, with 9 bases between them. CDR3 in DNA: TGTGCCTGGGCAACTTCCTACAATGAGCAGTTCTTC. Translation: CAWATSYNEQFF.

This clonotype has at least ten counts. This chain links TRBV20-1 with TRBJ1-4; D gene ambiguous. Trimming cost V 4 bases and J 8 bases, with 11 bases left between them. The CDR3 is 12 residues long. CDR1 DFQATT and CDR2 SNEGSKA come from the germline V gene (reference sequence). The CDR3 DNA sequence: TGCAGTGCTAAGACGAGAAAAGAAAAACTGTTTTTT. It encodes CSAKTRKEKLFF.

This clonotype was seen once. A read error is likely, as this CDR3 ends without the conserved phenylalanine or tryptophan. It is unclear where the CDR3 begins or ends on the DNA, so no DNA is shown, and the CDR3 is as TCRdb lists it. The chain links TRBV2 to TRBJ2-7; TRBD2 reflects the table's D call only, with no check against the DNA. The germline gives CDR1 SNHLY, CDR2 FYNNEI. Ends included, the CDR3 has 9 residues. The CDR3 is CASSEALAG.

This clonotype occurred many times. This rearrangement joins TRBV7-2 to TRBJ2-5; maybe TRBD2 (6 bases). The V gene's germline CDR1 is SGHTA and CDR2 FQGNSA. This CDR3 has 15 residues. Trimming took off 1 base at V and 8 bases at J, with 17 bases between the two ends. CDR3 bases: TGTGCCAGCAGCTTAGGGGGGACTGCCCGCAAAACCCAGTACTTC. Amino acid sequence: CASSLGGTARKTQYF.

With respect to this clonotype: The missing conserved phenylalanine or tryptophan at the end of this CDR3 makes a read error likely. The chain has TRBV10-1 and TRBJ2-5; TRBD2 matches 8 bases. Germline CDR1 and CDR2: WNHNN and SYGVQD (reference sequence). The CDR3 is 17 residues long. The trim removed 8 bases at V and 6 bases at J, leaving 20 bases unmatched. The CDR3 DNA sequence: TGCGCCAGCGAAAATCGTGGCTCGCGGGAGGAAGGAAAGACCCAGTACCTC. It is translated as CASENRGSREEGKTQYL.

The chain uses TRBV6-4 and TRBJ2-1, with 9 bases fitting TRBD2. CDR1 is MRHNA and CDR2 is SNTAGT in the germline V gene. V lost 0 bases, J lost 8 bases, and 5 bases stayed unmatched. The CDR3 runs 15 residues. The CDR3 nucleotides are TGTGCCAGCAGTGACTCCTCAGCGGGAGGCGATGAGCAGTTCTTC. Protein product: CASSDSSAGGDEQFF.

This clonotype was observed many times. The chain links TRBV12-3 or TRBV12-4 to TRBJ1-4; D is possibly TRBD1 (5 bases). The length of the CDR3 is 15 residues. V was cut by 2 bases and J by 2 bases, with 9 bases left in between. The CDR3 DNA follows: TGTGCCAGCAGTTTAAGGGGCGCCACTAATGAAAAACTGTTTTTT. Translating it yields CASSLRGATNEKLFF.

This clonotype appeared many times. Here the CDR3 reads CASSQEWVPNEKLFF. CDR3 DNA: TGCGCCAGCAGCCAAGAGTGGGTCCCTAATGAAAAACTGTTTTTT. The chain links TRBV4-3 to TRBJ1-4; D unresolved. The CDR3 spans 15 residues. The germline V and J ends were trimmed by 0 bases and 3 bases, with 8 bases remaining between them. Per germline, CDR1 LGHNA and CDR2 YSLEER.

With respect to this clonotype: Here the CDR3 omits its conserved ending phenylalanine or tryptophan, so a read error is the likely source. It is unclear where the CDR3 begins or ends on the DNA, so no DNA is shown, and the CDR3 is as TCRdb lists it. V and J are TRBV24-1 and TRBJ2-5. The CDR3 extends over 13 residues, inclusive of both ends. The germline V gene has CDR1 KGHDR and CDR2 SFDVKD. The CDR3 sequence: CATSLNSQETQCS.

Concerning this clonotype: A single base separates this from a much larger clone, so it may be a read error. CDR3 amino acids: CASSLAGRGGNTIYF. The CDR3 coding sequence is TGCGCCAGCAGCCTAGCGGGCAGGGGGGGAAACACCATATATTTT. The V call is TRBV5-1, the J call TRBJ1-3, with TRBD1 identical over 7 bases. The CDR3 extends over 15 amino acids. Looked up from germline, CDR1 is SGHRS and CDR2 is YFSETQ. V was clipped by 4 bases and J by 4 bases; unmatched bases: 8.

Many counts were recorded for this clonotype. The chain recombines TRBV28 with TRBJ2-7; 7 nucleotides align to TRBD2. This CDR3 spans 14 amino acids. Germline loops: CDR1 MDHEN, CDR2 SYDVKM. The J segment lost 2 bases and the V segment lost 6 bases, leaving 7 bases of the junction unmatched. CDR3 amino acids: CASRTERGAYEQYF. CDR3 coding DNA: TGTGCCAGCAGAACCGAGCGGGGCGCCTACGAGCAGTACTTC.

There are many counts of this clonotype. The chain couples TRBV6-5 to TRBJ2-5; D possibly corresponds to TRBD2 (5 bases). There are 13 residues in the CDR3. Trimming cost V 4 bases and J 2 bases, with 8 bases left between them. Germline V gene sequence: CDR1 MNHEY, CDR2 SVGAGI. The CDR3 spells CASSWRTQETQYF. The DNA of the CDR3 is TGTGCCAGCAGTTGGCGGACTCAAGAGACCCAGTACTTC.

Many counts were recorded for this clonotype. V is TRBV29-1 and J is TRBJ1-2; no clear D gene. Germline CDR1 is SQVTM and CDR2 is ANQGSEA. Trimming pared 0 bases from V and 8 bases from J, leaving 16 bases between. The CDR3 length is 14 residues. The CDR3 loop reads CSVEDSVGPRGYTF. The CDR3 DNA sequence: TGCAGCGTTGAAGACTCCGTTGGGCCTAGGGGCTACACCTTC.

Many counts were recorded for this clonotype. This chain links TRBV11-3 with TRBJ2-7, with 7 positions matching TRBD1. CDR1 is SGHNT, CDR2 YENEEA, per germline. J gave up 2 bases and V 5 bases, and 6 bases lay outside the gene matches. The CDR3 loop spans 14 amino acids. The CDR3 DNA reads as TGTGCCAGCAGCCCCGGGACAGTTACCTACGAGCAGTACTTC. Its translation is CASSPGTVTYEQYF.